This TCR beta chain emerged from a study of cytomegalovirus exposure and HLA in healthy donors. Regarding the study as a whole: It was reportedly the case that the classifier diagnosed cytomegalovirus status with high specificity and sensitivity. Indistinguishable V segments such as TRBV6-2 and TRBV6-3 were excluded.

The CDR3 runs 14 residues. J was trimmed by 5 bases and V by 5 bases; bases with no gene match: 9. Germline loops: CDR1 GTSNPN, CDR2 SVGIG (reference sequence). This clone has a single count. Its target is unknown. With 60 Vbeta and 13 Jbeta primers, the PCR was carried out. TCRdb's copy holds only in-frame clones and misses some; the assay was immunoSEQ multiplex PCR. The sample consists of more than 80,000 clones, 65% to 85% of them appearing once. Source material: PBMCs. The origin of this receptor is a girl aged 2 to 10 in good health and CMV-seropositive. This sequence joins TRBV30 and TRBJ2-7, with 10 bases lining up with TRBD2. The CDR3 protein is CAWWALAGDNEQYF. CDR3 in DNA: TGTGCCTGGTGGGCCCTAGCGGGAGATAACGAGCAGTACTTC.